This T cell receptor beta chain came from a study of cytomegalovirus exposure and HLA in healthy donors. Broader study findings: The study had only CMV serostatus as immune exposure information.

This clone was counted a single time. No antigen is known for it. Vbeta (60) and Jbeta (13) primers were used in the PCR. Clones were sequenced by immunoSEQ multiplex PCR, and TCRdb holds only the in-frame ones, with some missing. The sample lists 150,000 to 200,000 clones; roughly 80% were seen once. Deletions cut 4 bases from V and 3 bases from J, with 11 bases between. Germline CDR1 reads MRHNA; CDR2 reads SNTAGT. This CDR3 spans 14 amino acids. The receptor was isolated from a man aged 35 to 55 in good health and CMV-seronegative. Input material: PBMCs. The gene calls are TRBV6-4 and TRBJ2-3; D unresolved. CDR3 in DNA: TGTGCCAGCAGTGTAGACTTTGGGACAGATACGCAGTATTTT. It encodes CASSVDFGTDTQYF.